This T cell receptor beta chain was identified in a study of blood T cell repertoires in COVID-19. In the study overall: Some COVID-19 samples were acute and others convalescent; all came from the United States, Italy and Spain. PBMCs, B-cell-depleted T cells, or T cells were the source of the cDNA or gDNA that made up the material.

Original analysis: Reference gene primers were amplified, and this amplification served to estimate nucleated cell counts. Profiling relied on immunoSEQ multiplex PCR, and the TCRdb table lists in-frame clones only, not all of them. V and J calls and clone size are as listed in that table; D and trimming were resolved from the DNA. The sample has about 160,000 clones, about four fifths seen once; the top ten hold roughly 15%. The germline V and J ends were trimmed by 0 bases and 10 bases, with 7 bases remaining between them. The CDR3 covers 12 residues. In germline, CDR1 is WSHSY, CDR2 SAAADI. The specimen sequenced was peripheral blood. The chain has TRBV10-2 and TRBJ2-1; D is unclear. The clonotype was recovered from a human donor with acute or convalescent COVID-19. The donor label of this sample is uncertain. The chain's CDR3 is CASSESAWEQFF. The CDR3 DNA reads TGCGCCAGCAGTGAGTCTGCGTGGGAGCAGTTCTTC.